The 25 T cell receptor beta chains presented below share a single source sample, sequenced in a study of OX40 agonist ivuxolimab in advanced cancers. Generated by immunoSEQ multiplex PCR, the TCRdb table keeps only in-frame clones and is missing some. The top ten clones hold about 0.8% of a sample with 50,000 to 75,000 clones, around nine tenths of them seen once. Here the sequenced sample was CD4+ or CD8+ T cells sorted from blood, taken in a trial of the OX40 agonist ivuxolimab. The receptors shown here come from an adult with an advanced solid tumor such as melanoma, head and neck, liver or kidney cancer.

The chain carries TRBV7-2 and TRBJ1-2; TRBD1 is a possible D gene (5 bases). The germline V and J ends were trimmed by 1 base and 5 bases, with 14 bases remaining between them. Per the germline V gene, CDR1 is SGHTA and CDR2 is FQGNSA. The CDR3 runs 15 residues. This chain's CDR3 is CASSLGGRGGYGYTF. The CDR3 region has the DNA TGTGCCAGCAGCTTAGGGGGGAGGGGCGGTTATGGCTACACCTTC.

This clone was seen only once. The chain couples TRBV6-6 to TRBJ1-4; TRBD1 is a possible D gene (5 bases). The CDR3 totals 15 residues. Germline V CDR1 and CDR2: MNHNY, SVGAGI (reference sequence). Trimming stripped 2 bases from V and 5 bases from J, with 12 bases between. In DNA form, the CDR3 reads TGTGCCAGCAGTTACCAAGGACAAGGGAATGAAAAACTGTTTTTT. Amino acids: CASSYQGQGNEKLFF.

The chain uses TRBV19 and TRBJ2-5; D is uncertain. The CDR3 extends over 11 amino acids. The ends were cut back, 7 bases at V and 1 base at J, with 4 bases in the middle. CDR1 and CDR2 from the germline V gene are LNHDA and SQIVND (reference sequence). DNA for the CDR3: TGTGCCAGTAAATTCCAAGAGACCCAGTACTTC. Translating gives CASKFQETQYF. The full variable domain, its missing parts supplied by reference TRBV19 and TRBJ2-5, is DGGITQSPKYLFRKEGQNVTLSCEQNLNHDAMYWYRQDPGQGLRLIYYSQIVNDFQKGDIAEGYSVSREKKESFPLTVTSAQKNPTAFYLCASKFQETQYFGPGTRLLVL.

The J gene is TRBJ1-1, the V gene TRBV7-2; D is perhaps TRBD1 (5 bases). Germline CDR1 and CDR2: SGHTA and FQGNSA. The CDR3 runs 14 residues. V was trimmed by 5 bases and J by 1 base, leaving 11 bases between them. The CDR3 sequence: CASSVRRENTEAFF. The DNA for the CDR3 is TGTGCCAGCAGCGTACGCAGGGAGAACACTGAAGCTTTCTTT. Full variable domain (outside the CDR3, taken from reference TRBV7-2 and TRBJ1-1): GAGVSQSPSNKVTEKGKDVELRCDPISGHTALYWYRQSLGQGLEFLIYFQGNSAPDKSGLPSDRFSAERTGGSVSTLTIQRTQQEDSAVYLCASSVRRENTEAFFGQGTRLTVV.

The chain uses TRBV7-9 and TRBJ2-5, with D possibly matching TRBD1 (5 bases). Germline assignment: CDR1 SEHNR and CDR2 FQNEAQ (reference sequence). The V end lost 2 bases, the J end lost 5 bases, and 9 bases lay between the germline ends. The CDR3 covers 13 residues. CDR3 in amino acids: CASSLQGWETQYF. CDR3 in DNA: TGTGCCAGCAGCTTACAGGGTTGGGAGACCCAGTACTTC.

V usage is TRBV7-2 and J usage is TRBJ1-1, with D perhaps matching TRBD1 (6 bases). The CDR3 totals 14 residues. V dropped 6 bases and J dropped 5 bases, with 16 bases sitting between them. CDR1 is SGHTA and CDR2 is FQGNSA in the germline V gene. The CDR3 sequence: CASRGGLGGTEAFF. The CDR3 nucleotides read TGTGCCAGCAGAGGGGGGCTGGGCGGTACTGAAGCTTTCTTT. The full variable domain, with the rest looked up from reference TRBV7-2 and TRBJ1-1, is GAGVSQSPSNKVTEKGKDVELRCDPISGHTALYWYRQSLGQGLEFLIYFQGNSAPDKSGLPSDRFSAERTGGSVSTLTIQRTQQEDSAVYLCASRGGLGGTEAFFGQGTRLTVV.

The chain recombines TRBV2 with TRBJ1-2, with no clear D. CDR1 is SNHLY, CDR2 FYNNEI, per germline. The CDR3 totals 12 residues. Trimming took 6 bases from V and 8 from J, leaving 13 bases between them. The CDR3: CASSAPEAGYTF. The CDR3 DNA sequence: TGTGCCAGCAGCGCCCCAGAGGCGGGCTACACCTTC.

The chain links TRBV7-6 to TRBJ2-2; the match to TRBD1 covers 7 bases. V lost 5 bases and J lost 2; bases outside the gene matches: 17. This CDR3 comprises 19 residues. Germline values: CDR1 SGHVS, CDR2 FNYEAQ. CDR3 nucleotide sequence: TGTGCCAGCAGCCTCTTGGTATTTTCGGGACAGACCAACACCGGGGAGCTGTTTTTT. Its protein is CASSLLVFSGQTNTGELFF.

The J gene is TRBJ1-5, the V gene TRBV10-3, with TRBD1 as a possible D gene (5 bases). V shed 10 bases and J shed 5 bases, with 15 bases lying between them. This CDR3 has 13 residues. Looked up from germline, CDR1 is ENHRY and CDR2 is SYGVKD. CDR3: CATQQEGYQPQHF. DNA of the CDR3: TGTGCCACCCAACAGGAGGGCTATCAGCCCCAGCATTTT.

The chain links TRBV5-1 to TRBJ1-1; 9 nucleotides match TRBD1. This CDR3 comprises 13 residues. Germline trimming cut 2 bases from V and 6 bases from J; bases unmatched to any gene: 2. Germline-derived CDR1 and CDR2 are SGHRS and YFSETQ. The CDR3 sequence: CASSFYRGPEAFF. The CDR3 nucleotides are TGCGCCAGCAGCTTCTACAGGGGGCCTGAAGCTTTCTTT.

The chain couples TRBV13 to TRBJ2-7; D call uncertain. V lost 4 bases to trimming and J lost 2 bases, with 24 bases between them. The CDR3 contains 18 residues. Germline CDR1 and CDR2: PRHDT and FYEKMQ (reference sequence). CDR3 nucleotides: TGTGCCAGCAGCTCCCCCGGCCCAGGTCAGGTTGGGACCTACGAGCAGTACTTC. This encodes CASSSPGPGQVGTYEQYF.

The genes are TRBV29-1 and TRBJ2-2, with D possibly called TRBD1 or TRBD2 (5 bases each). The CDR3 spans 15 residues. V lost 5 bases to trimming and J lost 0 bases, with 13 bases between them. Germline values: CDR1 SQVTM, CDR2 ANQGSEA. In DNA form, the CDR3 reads TGCAGCGTTCTGGGACCCTTTGCGAACACCGGGGAGCTGTTTTTT. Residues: CSVLGPFANTGELFF.

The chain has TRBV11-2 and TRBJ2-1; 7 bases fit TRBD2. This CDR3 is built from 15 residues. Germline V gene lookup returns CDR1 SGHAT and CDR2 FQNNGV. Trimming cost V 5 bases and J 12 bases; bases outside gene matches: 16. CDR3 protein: CASSRDPASGLGQFF. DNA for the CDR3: TGTGCCAGCAGCCGGGACCCAGCTAGCGGATTAGGGCAGTTCTTC.

For the CDR3, the DNA is TGTGCCAGCAGTGAAGAACAGGGGGTCAGTGAGCAGTTCTTC. Encoded protein: CASSEEQGVSEQFF. The chain recombines TRBV2 with TRBJ2-1; TRBD1 aligns across 8 bases. The germline V gene encodes CDR1 SNHLY and CDR2 FYNNEI. J gave up 9 bases and V 1 base, and 5 bases lay outside the gene matches. The CDR3 is 14 amino acids.

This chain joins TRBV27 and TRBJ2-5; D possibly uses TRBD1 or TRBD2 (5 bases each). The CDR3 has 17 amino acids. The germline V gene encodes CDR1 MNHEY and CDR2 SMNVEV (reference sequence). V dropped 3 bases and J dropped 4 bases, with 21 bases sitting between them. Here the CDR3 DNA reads TGTGCCAGCAGTTTTGGAATTATGAGGGGCCGGAGAGAGACCCAGTACTTC. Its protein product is CASSFGIMRGRRETQYF.

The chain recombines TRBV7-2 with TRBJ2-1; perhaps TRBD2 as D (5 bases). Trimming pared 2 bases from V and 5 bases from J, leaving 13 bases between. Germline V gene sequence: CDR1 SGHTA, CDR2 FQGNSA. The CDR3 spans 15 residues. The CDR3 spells CASSLNARGHNEQFF. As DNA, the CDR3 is TGTGCCAGCAGCTTAAACGCTAGAGGGCACAATGAGCAGTTCTTC.

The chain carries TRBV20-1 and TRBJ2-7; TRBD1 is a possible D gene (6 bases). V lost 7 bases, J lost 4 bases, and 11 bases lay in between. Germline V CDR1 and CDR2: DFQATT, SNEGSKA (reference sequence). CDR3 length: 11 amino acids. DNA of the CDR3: TGCAGTGGATCGGACAGTTACGAGCAGTACTTC. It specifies CSGSDSYEQYF.

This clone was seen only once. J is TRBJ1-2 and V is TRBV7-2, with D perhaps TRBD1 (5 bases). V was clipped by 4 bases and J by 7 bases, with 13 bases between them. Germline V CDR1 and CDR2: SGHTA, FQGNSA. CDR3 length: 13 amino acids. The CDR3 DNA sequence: TGTGCCAGCAGCTGGGGGGTCGGGGCTGGCTACACCTTC. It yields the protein CASSWGVGAGYTF.

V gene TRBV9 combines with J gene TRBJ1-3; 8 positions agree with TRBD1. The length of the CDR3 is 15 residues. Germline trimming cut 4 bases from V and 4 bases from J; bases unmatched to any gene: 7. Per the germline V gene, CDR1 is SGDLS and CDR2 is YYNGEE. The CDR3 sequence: CASSLRTGKGNTIYF. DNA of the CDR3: TGTGCCAGCAGCTTGAGGACAGGGAAAGGAAACACCATATATTTT.

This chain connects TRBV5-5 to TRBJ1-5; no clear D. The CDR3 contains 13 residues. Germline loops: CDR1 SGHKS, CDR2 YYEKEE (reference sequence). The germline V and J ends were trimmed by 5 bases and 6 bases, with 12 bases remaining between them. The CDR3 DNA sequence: TGTGCCAGCAGTCTTCTCTGGGCTCAGCCCCAGCATTTT. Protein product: CASSLLWAQPQHF.

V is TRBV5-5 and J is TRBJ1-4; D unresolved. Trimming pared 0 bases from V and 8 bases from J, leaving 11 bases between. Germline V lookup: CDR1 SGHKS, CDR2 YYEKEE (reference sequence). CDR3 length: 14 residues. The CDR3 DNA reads TGTGCCAGCAGCTTGGCCTTGTTTCAAGAAAAACTGTTTTTT. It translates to CASSLALFQEKLFF.

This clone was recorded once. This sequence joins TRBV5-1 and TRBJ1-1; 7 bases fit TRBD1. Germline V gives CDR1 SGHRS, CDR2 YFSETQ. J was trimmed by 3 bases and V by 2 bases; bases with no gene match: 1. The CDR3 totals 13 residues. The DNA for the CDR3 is TGCGCCAGCAGCTTAACAGGGGACACTGAAGCTTTCTTT. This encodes CASSLTGDTEAFF.

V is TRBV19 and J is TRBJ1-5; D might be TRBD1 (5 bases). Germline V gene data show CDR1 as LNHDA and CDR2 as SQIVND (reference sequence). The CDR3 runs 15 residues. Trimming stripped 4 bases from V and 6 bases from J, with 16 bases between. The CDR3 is CASSNRQSLGQPQHF. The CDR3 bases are TGTGCCAGTAGTAACCGACAGAGCCTAGGTCAGCCCCAGCATTTT.

The CDR3 DNA follows: TGTGCCAGTAGTTGGTTCAGGGAAGCTTTCTTT. Protein sequence: CASSWFREAFF. This rearrangement joins TRBV19 to TRBJ1-1; no clear D. CDR3 length: 11 amino acids. Per the germline V gene, CDR1 is LNHDA and CDR2 is SQIVND (reference sequence). The germline V and J ends were trimmed by 5 bases and 8 bases, with 9 bases remaining between them.

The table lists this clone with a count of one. DNA for the CDR3: TGTGCCAGCAGTGAATGGGTTCTGGTGGCTTTCTTT. As protein: CASSEWVLVAFF. This chain connects TRBV6-1 to TRBJ1-1; unclear D gene. Trimming removed 2 bases at V and 11 bases at J, with 12 bases between. In germline, CDR1 is MNHNS, CDR2 SASEGT. The CDR3 has 12 amino acids.